Included here is one T cell receptor beta chain sequence, with context. Its matching antigen is unknown. From the reads, TCRdb called clonotypes with MiXCR, one entry per CDR3 protein. The repertoire has around 900,000 distinct CDR3 sequences, about a third of them found once; the top ten carry about 14%. The CDR3 consists of 15 residues. Germline CDR1 and CDR2: MNHEY and SMNVEV (reference sequence). J gave up 7 bases and V 3 bases, and 7 bases lay outside the gene matches. The data derive from a study of T cell repertoires in cytomegalovirus infection. About the study: Use of recently identified HLA-C-restricted and well-studied HLA-B-restricted CMV epitopes was part of the study. The public TCR beta signatures pointed to both CMV infection and matching HLA type.

General study results and limits: Dominating the ex vivo response were TCR beta clonotypes that were CMV-specific and HLA-C-restricted.

The chain carries TRBV27 and TRBJ2-1, with TRBD2 matching over 9 bases. The sequence was collected from a human donor in good health (CMV status not recorded). Some clones in this sample may be carry-over from other donors' samples. The sample was cultured CD8+ T cells from PBMCs, taken from culture after CMV antigen stimulation. The CDR3 protein is CASSLTSGPGNEQFF. The CDR3 nucleotides read TGTGCCAGCAGTTTGACTAGCGGTCCGGGGAATGAGCAGTTCTTC.